The clone carrying this TCR beta chain was recorded a few times. Its target is not known. This sample was included in a study of CD8 T cells in ankylosing spondylitis. Whole-study findings and limits: For ankylosing spondylitis blood, a TCR beta motif of under ten highly homologous variants appeared characteristic. Significantly higher representation of disease-linked clones was reported for matched ankylosing spondylitis synovial fluid.

Germline V gives CDR1 KGHSH, CDR2 LQKENI. The CDR3 runs to 15 residues. With 2 bases removed from V and 0 bases from J, the gap between germline ends came to 8 bases. In making TCR beta libraries, quantitative 5'-RACE with molecular barcodes was used. TCRdb processed the 5' RACE reads anew with MiXCR; each CDR3 protein has one entry. The sample shows roughly 200,000 distinct CDR3 sequences, approximately 24% of them seen only once. The sequence was obtained from a male donor with ankylosing spondylitis or in good health (not recorded which). The sample was blood, either unsorted or a sorted T cell fraction (not recorded which). The rearrangement links TRBV18 to TRBJ1-3; D ambiguous. This CDR3 is CASSPRTHSGNTIYF. The CDR3 DNA sequence: TGTGCCAGCTCACCAAGGACTCACTCTGGAAACACCATATATTTT.